This passage covers 32 T cell receptor beta chains from one sample sequenced in a study of blood T cell repertoires in COVID-19. Only in-frame clones appear in the TCRdb table, and some are missing; sequencing was by immunoSEQ multiplex PCR. The sample carries roughly 50,000 clones, about nine tenths recorded once. Source material: peripheral blood. The receptors were gathered from a man between 65 and 85 years old with acute or convalescent COVID-19.

The rearrangement joins TRBV11-2 to TRBJ2-7; TRBD1 matches 8 bases. Trimming cost V 5 bases and J 3 bases; bases outside gene matches: 6. The CDR3 totals 14 residues. Germline V gene data show CDR1 as SGHAT and CDR2 as FQNNGV. CDR3 loop: CASSRGQGIYEQYF. DNA of the CDR3: TGTGCCAGCAGCCGCGGACAGGGTATCTACGAGCAGTACTTC.

V usage is TRBV11-2 and J usage is TRBJ1-2; 12 bases map to TRBD1. The CDR3 length is 15 residues. Germline values: CDR1 SGHAT, CDR2 FQNNGV. J gave up 4 bases and V 5 bases, and 5 bases lay outside the gene matches. CDR3 region: CASSLRDRGPYGYTF. The DNA for the CDR3 is TGTGCCAGCAGCCTCCGGGACAGGGGGCCCTATGGCTACACCTTC.

In this sample, this clone turned up once. V usage is TRBV7-2 and J usage is TRBJ2-1; D gene ambiguous. From germline, CDR1 is SGHTA and CDR2 FQGNSA. CDR3 length: 16 residues. Trimming stripped 2 bases from V and 5 bases from J, with 16 bases between. The CDR3 coding sequence is TGTGCCAGCAGCTTATTTACTCGCTCCACGAACAATGAGCAGTTCTTC. It yields the protein CASSLFTRSTNNEQFF.

V and J are TRBV14 and TRBJ1-2, with a tentative D call TRBD1 (6 bases). V was pared by 0 bases and J by 8 bases, with 10 bases between. This CDR3 is built from 13 residues. Germline assignment: CDR1 SGHDN and CDR2 FVKESK. This CDR3 reads CASSQEGALGYTF. The DNA of the CDR3 is TGTGCCAGCAGCCAAGAGGGGGCGTTAGGCTACACCTTC.

V usage is TRBV9 and J usage is TRBJ1-2; 9 nucleotides agree with TRBD1. V shed 3 bases, J shed 6 bases, and the junction held 9 bases outside the gene matches. The CDR3 has 15 residues. Germline CDR1 reads SGDLS; CDR2 reads YYNGEE. This CDR3 reads CASSAGQGRGNGYTF. CDR3 nucleotides: TGTGCCAGCAGCGCGGGACAGGGTCGGGGAAATGGCTACACCTTC. The full variable domain, completed using reference TRBV9 and TRBJ1-2, is DSGVTQTPKHLITATGQRVTLRCSPRSGDLSVYWYQQSLDQGLQFLIQYYNGEERAKGNILERFSAQQFPDLHSELNLSSLELGDSALYFCASSAGQGRGNGYTFGSGTRLTVV.

This chain connects TRBV19 to TRBJ1-5; TRBD1 might be the D (6 bases). CDR1 and CDR2 from the germline V gene are LNHDA and SQIVND (reference sequence). Trimming left V 5 bases short and J 5 bases short, with 10 bases between. The CDR3 is 13 residues long. CDR3 residues: CASSVNRDQPQHF. The CDR3 nucleotides read TGTGCCAGTAGTGTCAACAGGGATCAGCCCCAGCATTTT.

The V call is TRBV6-6, the J call TRBJ2-3, with 9 bases aligning to TRBD2. After removal of 8 bases from V and 3 bases from J, the junction contained 12 bases not matched to a gene. This CDR3 contains 16 residues. Germline V gives CDR1 MNHNY, CDR2 SVGAGI (reference sequence). CDR3 region: CASFAASGGSTDTQYF. The CDR3 coding sequence is TGTGCCAGCTTTGCAGCGAGCGGGGGGAGTACAGATACGCAGTATTTT.

This rearrangement joins TRBV25-1 to TRBJ2-3; D is unresolved. The CDR3 spans 13 residues. Trimming pared 8 bases from V and 5 bases from J, leaving 14 bases between. Germline V gene data show CDR1 as MGHDK and CDR2 as SYGVNS. This chain's CDR3 is CASGAPVGDTQYF. The DNA of the CDR3 is TGTGCCAGCGGAGCACCGGTGGGAGATACGCAGTATTTT.

This chain uses TRBV28 with TRBJ1-2; D is undetermined. The V end was cut by 3 bases, the J end by 0 bases, with 5 bases between. This CDR3 comprises 13 residues. CDR1 and CDR2 (germline): MDHEN, SYDVKM. In DNA, the CDR3 is TGTGCCAGCAGTTTTATGTCTAACTATGGCTACACCTTC. Its protein is CASSFMSNYGYTF.

The V call is TRBV28, the J call TRBJ2-3; a possible D gene is TRBD1 (6 bases). Germline assignment: CDR1 MDHEN and CDR2 SYDVKM. This CDR3 comprises 15 residues. Trimming took 6 bases from V and 2 from J, leaving 15 bases between them. The DNA for the CDR3 is TGTGCCAGCAGGGGGGCGTCACAATCCACAGATACGCAGTATTTT. Its protein product is CASRGASQSTDTQYF.

The chain has TRBV6-2 or TRBV6-3 and TRBJ1-2, with 10 nucleotides matching TRBD1. With V trimmed by 3 bases and J by 7 bases, 8 bases remained unmatched. CDR1 is MNHEY, CDR2 SVGEGT, per germline. The CDR3 is 15 amino acids. CDR3 bases: TGTGCCAGCAGTTATCGGACAGGGGGACTATCTGGCTACACCTTC. Its translation is CASSYRTGGLSGYTF.

J is TRBJ1-2 and V is TRBV2, with D possibly matching TRBD1 (6 bases). The V and J ends lost 2 bases and 8 bases respectively, with 24 bases between them. Germline-derived CDR1 and CDR2 are SNHLY and FYNNEI. The CDR3 has 17 amino acids. The CDR3: CASSEYSLGQGISGYTF. CDR3 sequence (DNA): TGTGCCAGCAGTGAATATTCATTAGGGCAGGGGATAAGCGGCTACACCTTC.

CDR3 region: CASSRDTNYGYTF. CDR3 nucleotide sequence: TGTGCCAGCAGCCGGGACACCAACTATGGCTACACCTTC. This chain joins TRBV4-2 and TRBJ1-2; D might be TRBD1 (6 bases). The CDR3 sequence is 13 residues long. Trimming cost V 4 bases and J 2 bases, with 8 bases left between them. The V gene's germline CDR1 is LGHNA and CDR2 YNFKEQ.

The chain is built from TRBV28 and TRBJ1-5; maybe TRBD1 (5 bases). Germline lookup yields CDR1 MDHEN and CDR2 SYDVKM. V lost 2 bases and J 2 bases, leaving 10 bases between the germline ends. This CDR3 comprises 15 residues. Here the CDR3 reads CASSLTQDGNQPQHF. CDR3 in DNA: TGTGCCAGCAGTTTAACACAGGACGGCAATCAGCCCCAGCATTTT.

The J gene is TRBJ1-5, the V gene TRBV7-2, with 8 positions matching TRBD1. This CDR3 has 17 amino acids. Germline assignment: CDR1 SGHTA and CDR2 FQGNSA. The J segment lost 0 bases and the V segment lost 1 base, leaving 5 bases of the junction unmatched. This chain's CDR3 is CASSLGGQANSNQPQHF. As DNA, the CDR3 is TGTGCCAGCAGCTTAGGGGGACAGGCTAATAGCAATCAGCCCCAGCATTTT.

This clone was observed a single time. The chain is built from TRBV28 and TRBJ2-3; TRBD2 matches 12 bases. The germline gives CDR1 MDHEN, CDR2 SYDVKM. The J segment lost 1 base and the V segment lost 6 bases, leaving 2 bases of the junction unmatched. This CDR3 is 15 amino acids long. In DNA form, the CDR3 reads TGTGCCAGCAGCCGGACTAGCGGGGGCACAGATACGCAGTATTTT. It specifies CASSRTSGGTDTQYF.

The rearrangement links TRBV11-2 to TRBJ2-3, with D hard to call. The germline V and J ends were trimmed by 5 bases and 0 bases, with 12 bases remaining between them. The CDR3 loop spans 15 amino acids. Per the germline V gene, CDR1 is SGHAT and CDR2 is FQNNGV. The DNA of the CDR3 is TGTGCCAGCAGCGTAGCCGTATTAAGCACAGATACGCAGTATTTT. Its translation is CASSVAVLSTDTQYF.

The V gene is TRBV21-1, the J gene TRBJ1-6. TRBV21-1 is assigned pseudogene status. CDR3 length: 18 amino acids. The CDR3 region is CASSKKDLRRGNNSPLHF. As DNA, the CDR3 is TGTGCCAGCAGCAAAAAGGACCTAAGGCGGGGTAATAATTCACCCCTCCACTTT.

The genes are TRBV30 and TRBJ1-2; D is uncertain. There are 13 residues in the CDR3. Germline CDR1 reads GTSNPN; CDR2 reads SVGIG (reference sequence). Trimming took off 3 bases at V and 1 base at J, with 9 bases between the two ends. CDR3 nucleotide sequence: TGTGCCTGGAGAGACACTTTTAACTATGGCTACACCTTC. Its protein is CAWRDTFNYGYTF.

This clone was seen a single time. This sequence joins TRBV10-3 and TRBJ1-6, with 8 nucleotides matching TRBD1. With V trimmed by 1 base and J by 9 bases, 5 bases remained unmatched. CDR3 length equals 15 residues. Germline CDR1 is ENHRY and CDR2 is SYGVKD. In DNA form, the CDR3 reads TGTGCCATCAGTGAGTTTCAGGGGGCTGGTTCACCCCTCCACTTT. Protein product: CAISEFQGAGSPLHF.

This chain uses TRBV6-2 or TRBV6-3 with TRBJ2-5; no definite D call. CDR3 length: 14 residues. Germline V gives CDR1 MNHEY, CDR2 SVGEGT. Trimming shortened V by 4 bases and J by 1 base, and 10 bases separated the two germline ends. The CDR3 sequence is CASSSHDSQETQYF. The CDR3 DNA reads TGTGCCAGCAGTTCACACGACTCCCAAGAGACCCAGTACTTC.

This clone occurred a few times. The chain is built from TRBV19 and TRBJ2-3, with D perhaps matching TRBD2 (7 bases). Trimming took 2 bases from V and 5 from J, leaving 23 bases between them. The CDR3 sequence is 18 residues long. Germline values: CDR1 LNHDA, CDR2 SQIVND (reference sequence). The CDR3 region has the DNA TGTGCCAGTAGTATAACCCAGGGAGGGGGGGGCCGGAAAGATACGCAGTATTTT. Translation: CASSITQGGGGRKDTQYF.

The rearrangement links TRBV5-1 to TRBJ1-5; 7 nucleotides align to TRBD1. The CDR3 is made up of 14 amino acids. The germline V gene encodes CDR1 SGHRS and CDR2 YFSETQ. V shed 2 bases and J 6 bases; nucleotides not matched to a gene: 5. The CDR3 spells CASSLQGKGQPQHF. CDR3 in DNA: TGCGCCAGCAGCTTACAGGGGAAAGGTCAGCCCCAGCATTTT.

V and J are TRBV3-1 (or the pseudogene TRBV3-2) and TRBJ1-6, with a tentative D call TRBD1 (5 bases). V gave up 5 bases and J gave up 9 bases, with 17 bases separating them. From germline, CDR1 is LGHDT and CDR2 YNNKEL (reference sequence). The CDR3 length is 15 residues. The CDR3: CASSSRGSQFSPLHF. In DNA, the CDR3 is TGTGCCAGCAGCTCTCGGGGGTCACAATTTTCACCCCTCCACTTT.

The chain employs TRBV7-2 and TRBJ1-4; no clear D. Trimming took 2 bases from V and 0 from J, leaving 13 bases between them. Germline V lookup: CDR1 SGHTA, CDR2 FQGNSA. This CDR3 spans 17 amino acids. The DNA for the CDR3 is TGTGCCAGCAGCTTATGGGAGACCCCCGCAACTAATGAAAAACTGTTTTTT. Translated: CASSLWETPATNEKLFF.

This chain links TRBV12-3 or TRBV12-4 with TRBJ1-1, with a possible D match to TRBD1 (6 bases). V dropped 7 bases and J dropped 4 bases, with 13 bases sitting between them. This CDR3 has 13 residues. CDR3 protein: CASNNRGGTEAFF. The CDR3, as DNA: TGTGCCAGCAATAACCGAGGGGGCACTGAAGCTTTCTTT.

The V call is TRBV28, the J call TRBJ1-2; a weak D match, TRBD1 (5 bases). The germline V gene encodes CDR1 MDHEN and CDR2 SYDVKM. V was trimmed by 11 bases and J by 4 bases, leaving 32 bases between them. This CDR3 comprises 18 residues. The CDR3 DNA reads TGTGCCGTCGGAGGGTTCGGGCAGGGCGGGCTTTCCCGCTATGGCTACACCTTC. Translating it yields CAVGGFGQGGLSRYGYTF.

V gene TRBV2 combines with J gene TRBJ2-7; D perhaps matches TRBD2 (5 bases). Germline V gene sequence: CDR1 SNHLY, CDR2 FYNNEI. The CDR3 runs to 14 residues. The V and J ends lost 6 bases and 2 bases respectively, with 14 bases between them. CDR3 residues: CASSVPTGTYEQYF. The DNA of the CDR3 is TGTGCCAGCAGCGTCCCCACCGGGACCTACGAGCAGTACTTC. The whole variable domain, filled in from reference TRBV2 and TRBJ2-7, reads EPEVTQTPSHQVTQMGQEVILRCVPISNHLYFYWYRQILGQKVEFLVSFYNNEISEKSEIFDDQFSVERPDGSNFTLKIRSTKLEDSAMYFCASSVPTGTYEQYFGPGTRLTVT.

This chain links TRBV5-1 with TRBJ2-1, with 7 bases aligning to TRBD1. From germline, CDR1 is SGHRS and CDR2 YFSETQ. CDR3 length: 16 residues. V dropped 0 bases and J dropped 0; count of bases not matched to a gene: 3. CDR3 amino acids: CASSLGPGGSYNEQFF. The CDR3 DNA follows: TGCGCCAGCAGCTTGGGGCCAGGGGGCTCCTACAATGAGCAGTTCTTC.

The rearrangement links TRBV14 to TRBJ1-2, with D unclear. Germline CDR1 reads SGHDN; CDR2 reads FVKESK. This CDR3 comprises 14 residues. Trimming shortened V by 0 bases and J by 8 bases, and 13 bases separated the two germline ends. The CDR3 is CASSQDRTYGGYTF. The CDR3 DNA reads TGTGCCAGCAGCCAAGATCGAACGTACGGGGGCTACACCTTC.

The chain combines TRBV11-1 with TRBJ2-3; D perhaps matches TRBD1 (5 bases). The CDR3 sequence is 13 residues long. V was shortened by 7 bases and J by 0 bases, with 8 bases between the two germline ends. From germline, CDR1 is SGHAT and CDR2 FQDESV (reference sequence). The CDR3 protein is CASTGLSTDTQYF. CDR3 DNA: TGTGCCAGCACAGGGCTCAGCACAGATACGCAGTATTTT.

V gene TRBV25-1 combines with J gene TRBJ2-7; maybe TRBD1 (6 bases). Germline V gives CDR1 MGHDK, CDR2 SYGVNS. Trimming shortened V by 7 bases and J by 4 bases, and 14 bases separated the two germline ends. The CDR3 is 13 amino acids. CDR3 loop: CASIAQGSYEQYF. As DNA, the CDR3 is TGTGCCAGCATCGCGCAGGGGTCATACGAGCAGTACTTC.